This T cell receptor (beta chain) was found in a study of blood T cell repertoires in COVID-19 (dated by TCRdb to 2019 to 2021). A note on the overall study: Collaborator samples came from the United States, Italy and Spain and covered acute and convalescent phases of COVID-19. The material from the prospective study consisted of cDNA or gDNA derived from T cells, B-cell-depleted T cells, or PBMCs. The dataset comprised deeply sampled blood TCRbeta repertoires from subjects exposed to, actively infected with, or recovered from COVID-19. A freely available public database, intended as a resource for researchers studying the immune response to SARS-CoV-2, is where the repertoires were released. Samples came from the ongoing ImmuneRACE study (first 160 participants) plus 1,254 subjects from 6 global collaborators. Nearly every sample came with metadata listing a de-identified subject ID, COVID-19 status, age in years and sex. HLA class I and class II types, where available, came from metadata supplied by the sample provider rather than from assay-based typing.

TCRbeta CDR3 regions were amplified from genomic DNA using the immunoSEQ Assay, a bias-controlled multiplex PCR. Concerning the study's data processing: Within the assay, amplification of reference gene primers was used to estimate how many nucleated cells each sample contained. To quantify the absolute abundance of each unique TCRbeta CDR3 rearrangement, sequence reads were collapsed and filtered. For each sample, productive Simpson clonality was calculated as the square root of Simpson's diversity index across productive rearrangements. The immuneACCESS repertoire file appears here via TCRdb, limited to in-frame rearrangements. These files lack a portion of the clones; in checked studies, under half of the deficit traces to unresolved V genes, and the cause of the others is not known. From that table come the V and J calls and clone size; the DNA was used to work out D and trimming. This sample comprises hundreds of thousands of clones, roughly 79% of them detected only once. The biggest ten clones account for 7.5% of the sample.

The paper's findings and limits, for the study overall: How much clinical and demographic metadata was included differed by source and by participant, and the metadata was provided uncurated.

The CDR3 numbers 14 residues from cysteine through phenylalanine. Only the CDR3 DNA is retained, 42 bases long and in frame from the first base. V loses 6 bases of germline sequence and J loses 13 bases, and the interval between the two ends is 21 bases. The germline V gene supplies CDR1 MNHEY and CDR2 SVGEGT. In regard to this clone: Its antigen has not been determined. No clone much larger than this one lies a single base away; base qualities are absent.

In Seattle, one collaborating source enrolled patients while the infection was active and tracked those patients longitudinally over the course of disease. Each collaborating institution followed its own protocols to collect whole blood in K2EDTA tubes. For TCRbeta analysis, collaborators shipped samples as frozen whole blood, isolated PBMCs, or DNA extracted from either of those sample types. Sequencing input: peripheral blood. The sequence links TRBV6-2 or TRBV6-3 to TRBJ2-2; TRBD2 could be the D gene, as 6 bases match. The receptor's source is a woman of 80 years or more with COVID-19, enrolled during active disease. The CDR3 reads as follows: CASSFRGAAGWLFF. The DNA sequence is as follows: TGTGCCAGCAGCTTCCGGGGAGCGGCGGGGTGGCTGTTTTTT.